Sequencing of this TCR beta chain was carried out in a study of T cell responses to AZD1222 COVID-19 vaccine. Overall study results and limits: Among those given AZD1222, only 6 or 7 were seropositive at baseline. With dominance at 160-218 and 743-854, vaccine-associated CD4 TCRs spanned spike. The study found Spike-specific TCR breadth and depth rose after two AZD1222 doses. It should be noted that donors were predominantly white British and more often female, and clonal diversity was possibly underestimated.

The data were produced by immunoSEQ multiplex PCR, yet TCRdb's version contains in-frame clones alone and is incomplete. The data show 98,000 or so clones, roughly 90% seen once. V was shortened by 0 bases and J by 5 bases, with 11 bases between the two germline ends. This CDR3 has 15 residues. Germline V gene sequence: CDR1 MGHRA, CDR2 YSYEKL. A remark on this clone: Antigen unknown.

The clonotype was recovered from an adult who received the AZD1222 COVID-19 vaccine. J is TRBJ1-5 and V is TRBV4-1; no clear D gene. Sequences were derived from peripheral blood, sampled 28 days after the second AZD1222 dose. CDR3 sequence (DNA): TGCGCCAGCAGCCAAGAAGTCACAAGGGATCAGCCCCAGCATTTT. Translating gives CASSQEVTRDQPQHF.